This T cell receptor (beta chain) is from a study of shared clonotypes between healthy human individuals (dated by TCRdb to 2019 to 2021). For the wider study: Three men and a couple of women, aged 18 to 49 years, made up the cohort. The study deeply sequenced blood TCR repertoires of about 5 healthy adults to estimate repertoire size and the extent of clonotype sharing between individuals. Leukapheresis yielded between about 0.9 and 10 billion PBMCs per donor. Different laboratories and diverse techniques were used to prepare libraries and sequence TCR repertoires, to increase sequencing depth and limit assay-specific biases. Per donor, three plates each were used for CD4 naive and CD4 memory, two for CD8 naive, and one for CD8 memory. Summary of the overall study and its limitations: Because the study included a small number of donors, the genetic and exposure-history diversity represented was limited. Estimated clonotype richness was generally larger for naive than for memory subsets. Compared with non-shared clonotypes, clonotypes shared by all four sorted-subset donors had higher generation probabilities. Pairwise subsampling led to the expectation that sequencing depth would affect the degree of clonotype sharing among donors. Incomplete sequencing was indicated by rarefaction of sorted-subset datasets, despite the large sequencing depth. Across a few donors, roughly 5.1% of naive CD4, around 3.3% of naive CD8, 2% to 2.5% of memory CD4, and 0.4% to 0.45% of memory CD8 clonotypes were shared. Sampling was limited to blood, and TCR repertoires in tissue likely differ from TCR repertoires in blood.

The germline V gene supplies CDR1 MNHNS and CDR2 SASEGT. Between the V and J ends, shortened by 2 bases and 7 bases respectively, the junction contains 9 bases. The CDR3 spans 13 residues, from the cysteine through the phenylalanine. CDR3 DNA only is kept here, 39 bases in frame from base 1. Turning to this clone: Its antigen is still unknown. Qualities for individual bases were not recorded, and no much larger clone is one base off.

CD8 naive samples consisted of CD45RO-negative cells that were positively selected for CCR7, yielding a CD45RA+CCR7+ population without TemRA cells. Healthy HIV-negative adults with no recently reported acute infections or vaccinations were included as donors. All donors were Caucasian adults living in Nashville, Tennessee, USA. Blood was collected by leukapheresis, and PBMCs were isolated by Ficoll-Histopaque density gradient centrifugation and then cryopreserved in liquid nitrogen vapor phase. Purity and quantity of every magnetically sorted T cell population were checked by analytical flow cytometry. Each sorted fraction had its genomic DNA isolated and then quantified by UV absorbance on a Nanodrop 2000c. TCR CDR3 regions were amplified from genomic DNA by multiplex PCR using the deep immunoSEQ assay. Extracted genomic DNA from each cell subset was spread evenly across all wells of several immunoSEQ 96-well plates, with each plate serving as a replicate. For sorted subsets, roughly 190 ng of genomic DNA, equivalent to 25,000 to 35,000 T cell genomes, went into each replicate PCR. Purified libraries were measured with a Qubit 3.0 fluorometer, size-checked on a Bioanalyzer 2100, and measured again with the KAPA Library Quantification kit. Every immunoSEQ 96-well plate was sequenced on a dedicated single-read 150-cycle Illumina NextSeq 550 flow cell. The source study handled its data this way. Because only junctional sequences without quality scores were contained in the immunoSEQ output, filtering matching that applied to full-length reads could not be performed. Sequences were annotated with PyIR, a Python wrapper for IgBLAST v1.9, and V/J genes and CDR3 were assigned using IMGT germline references. Reads with weak V/J assignments (E-value above 1e-6), missing CDR3, stop codons, out-of-frame junctions, or ambiguous translated residues were removed. V3J clonotypes were defined as sequences sharing an identical inferred V gene, J gene, and CDR3 amino acid sequence. To compute the percentage overlap between repertoires, the number of shared unique clonotypes was divided by the size of the smaller repertoire. Richness of each repertoire was evaluated using RTK rarefaction, the Chao1 estimator, and Recon v2.1 estimates of unobserved clonotypes. OLGA was used to compute generation probabilities for all TCRbeta clonotypes that the gDNA method yielded from four donors. The clones in this table, taken by TCRdb from immuneACCESS, are in-frame only. Not every clone is retained; where verified, under half of the shortfall comes from an unresolved V gene, and the cause of the rest is unknown. That table furnishes V, J and clone size, whereas the DNA furnished D and trimming. For this sample there are about 2.1 million clones; over 85% appear just once. The ten largest clones represent about 1.7% of the sample.

The chain links TRBV6-1 with TRBJ1-5, with the D gene too uncertain to name. This receptor was obtained from a man younger than 30 in good health. Some clones in this sample may be carry-over from other donors' samples. Sequencing was performed on naive CD8+ T cells from PBMCs. The sample's cell subset or site label, in plain terms: CD45RA+CCR7+. The sequence in DNA is TGTGCCAGCAGTGAAATTCCCGTCCAGCCCCAGCATTTT. Its coded protein is CASSEIPVQPQHF.